The next 15 T cell receptor beta chains were all read from a single sample in a study of glioma-infiltrating T cells. TCR alpha and beta CDR3 regions were amplified from RNA using iRepertoire nested multiplex PCR. TCRdb redid the calling of the multiplex PCR reads with MiXCR, one entry per CDR3 protein. The sample yields about 400,000 distinct CDR3 sequences, about 40% seen once. Sequenced: glioma tissue, nonneoplastic brain tissue, or PBMCs (not recorded which). Receptors originate from a human donor with low-grade glioma or glioblastoma, undergoing nonglioma brain surgery, or in good health (not recorded which).

This clonotype appeared a few times. The chain links TRBV29-1 to TRBJ2-5; D remains ambiguous. V shed 6 bases and J shed 1 base, with 9 bases lying between them. Germline V gene lookup returns CDR1 SQVTM and CDR2 ANQGSEA. The CDR3 has 12 amino acids. DNA of the CDR3: TGCAGCGTACGCTCCGTCCAAGAGACCCAGTACTTC. Its translation is CSVRSVQETQYF.

This clonotype was counted a few times. The V call is TRBV4-3, the J call TRBJ2-1; D could derive from TRBD1 or TRBD2 (5 bases each). The CDR3 length is 14 residues. From germline, CDR1 is LGHNA and CDR2 YSLEER. V lost 1 base and J lost 8, with 12 bases in between. Here the CDR3 DNA reads TGCGCCAGCAGCCAAGGACCCCCGGGGCATGAGCAGTTCTTC. Protein product: CASSQGPPGHEQFF.

This clonotype was counted between two and nine times. The chain uses TRBV4-1 and TRBJ2-3; 8 nucleotides match TRBD1. The germline V gene encodes CDR1 MGHRA and CDR2 YSYEKL. The length of the CDR3 is 17 residues. V lost 4 bases to trimming and J lost 1 base; unmatched junction nucleotides: 10. The CDR3 DNA sequence: TGCGCCAGCAGCCCCCAGGGGGCGGCGGAACGCACAGATACGCAGTATTTT. Translation: CASSPQGAAERTDTQYF.

V usage is TRBV24-1 and J usage is TRBJ2-5; 11 bases map to TRBD1. The CDR3 extends over 16 amino acids. The ends lost 5 bases at V and 4 bases at J; junction bases unmatched: 8. Germline V lookup: CDR1 KGHDR, CDR2 SFDVKD. CDR3 in amino acids: CATSGDRGVLPETQYF. CDR3 DNA: TGTGCCACCAGTGGGGACAGGGGGGTCCTCCCAGAGACCCAGTACTTC.

Note on this clonotype: Being one base from a much bigger clone, this may be a read error. The chain recombines TRBV27 with TRBJ2-7; tentative D call: TRBD2 (5 bases). The CDR3 spans 14 residues. Per the germline V gene, CDR1 is MNHEY and CDR2 is SMNVEV (reference sequence). CDR3 DNA sequence: TGTGCCGGCAGCCTATGGACTGGACCCTACGAGCAGTACTTC. Its translation is CAGSLWTGPYEQYF.

J is TRBJ2-7 and V is TRBV7-9; 7 nucleotides agree with TRBD1. The CDR3 has 15 residues. V gave up 5 bases and J gave up 3 bases; unmatched junction bases: 10. From germline, CDR1 is SEHNR and CDR2 FQNEAQ (reference sequence). The DNA for the CDR3 is TGTGCCAGCAGCCCTACGGACAGGTTCAACTACGAGCAGTACTTC. Its translation: CASSPTDRFNYEQYF.

The rearrangement uses TRBV20-1 and TRBJ1-5; TRBD1 might be the D (6 bases). Germline lookup yields CDR1 DFQATT and CDR2 SNEGSKA (reference sequence). Trimming removed 4 bases from V and 5 bases from J, with 15 bases in between. The CDR3 covers 14 residues. CDR3 region: CSATQQGLDQPQHF. In nucleotides, the CDR3 is TGCAGTGCTACCCAACAGGGTTTGGATCAGCCCCAGCATTTT.

This chain connects TRBV7-2 to TRBJ2-6; 9 bases map to TRBD1. The CDR3 has 17 amino acids. The V segment lost 5 bases and the J segment 0 bases; nucleotides outside the gene matches: 5. Germline CDR1 is SGHTA and CDR2 is FQGNSA. CDR3: CASSQGQGLSGANVLTF. CDR3 sequence (DNA): TGTGCCAGCAGCCAGGGACAGGGTCTCTCTGGGGCCAACGTCCTGACTTTC.

This clonotype turned up a few times. The chain couples TRBV2 to TRBJ2-2; D unclear. The CDR3 is 13 residues long. The ends were cut back, 2 bases at V and 6 bases at J, with 7 bases in the middle. Germline CDR1 is SNHLY and CDR2 is FYNNEI. The CDR3 DNA reads TGTGCCAGCAGTGAATATTTTCCCGGGGAGCTGTTTTTT. Protein: CASSEYFPGELFF.

The table lists this clonotype with many counts. This rearrangement joins TRBV20-1 to TRBJ2-1, with D unclear. V lost 6 bases and J lost 5, with 5 bases in between. Germline V gene sequence: CDR1 DFQATT, CDR2 SNEGSKA (reference sequence). The CDR3 consists of 10 residues. The CDR3 reads CSALHNEQFF. Here the CDR3 DNA reads TGCAGTGCCCTACACAATGAGCAGTTCTTC.

Regarding this clonotype: A much larger clone lies one base from this, so it may be a read error. V gene TRBV6-2 or TRBV6-3 combines with J gene TRBJ1-5, with a tentative D call TRBD1 (6 bases). The CDR3 totals 15 residues. Deletions cut 6 bases from V and 9 bases from J, with 21 bases between. CDR1 and CDR2 (germline): MNHEY, SVGEGT. The CDR3 DNA sequence: TGTGCCAGCAGCCAAGGGGGGGGCCAAGCGGGGCCCCAGCATTTT. Protein product: CASSQGGGQAGPQHF.

This clonotype has only a few counts. The rearrangement uses TRBV6-1 and TRBJ1-4; D not certain. The germline V and J ends were trimmed by 5 bases and 8 bases, with 15 bases remaining between them. The CDR3 has 14 amino acids. Per the germline V gene, CDR1 is MNHNS and CDR2 is SASEGT. CDR3 sequence: CASSPRSSREKLFF. The CDR3 DNA reads TGTGCCAGCAGTCCCCGGAGCTCGCGAGAAAAACTGTTTTTT.

On this clonotype: A much more abundant neighbour one base away suggests this may be a read error. The CDR3 region is CASSLYIPGWVGQPQHF. The CDR3 bases are TGTGCCAGCAGTTTATATATCCCGGGCTGGGTCGGACAGCCCCAGCATTTT. V usage is TRBV28 and J usage is TRBJ1-5; D unresolved. CDR1 is MDHEN, CDR2 SYDVKM, per germline. The CDR3 is 17 amino acids. Trimming pared 1 base from V and 7 bases from J, leaving 20 bases between.

The chain couples TRBV4-1 to TRBJ2-1, with 8 bases that match TRBD2. Germline V gives CDR1 MGHRA, CDR2 YSYEKL. Trimming cost V 6 bases and J 5 bases; bases outside gene matches: 6. The CDR3 extends over 14 amino acids. CDR3 DNA sequence: TGCGCCAGCAGGCTAAGCGGGAGCCACAATGAGCAGTTCTTC. Protein: CASRLSGSHNEQFF.

The table lists this clonotype with many counts. V is TRBV28 and J is TRBJ2-1, with 9 bases identical to TRBD1. CDR1 and CDR2 from the germline V gene are MDHEN and SYDVKM. The length of the CDR3 is 16 residues. J was trimmed by 5 bases and V by 3 bases; bases with no gene match: 8. CDR3: CASSFPSGQGDNEQFF. The DNA for the CDR3 is TGTGCCAGCAGTTTCCCGTCGGGACAGGGCGACAATGAGCAGTTCTTC.